This entry lists 22 T cell receptor beta chains sequenced from one sample in a study of T cell repertoires and Cas9 in healthy adults. The method was immunoSEQ multiplex PCR; TCRdb's version includes in-frame clones alone and lacks a portion of them. This table has 20,000 to 25,000 clones, roughly 90% appearing once. Specimen: CD4+ effector T cells (CD127+, CD25-, CD137-, CD154-) from PBMCs; culture status not recorded. The receptors were gathered from a human donor in good health.

The CDR3 sequence: CASSSHREGTEAFF. The CDR3 coding sequence is TGCGCCAGCAGCTCACACAGGGAGGGAACTGAAGCTTTCTTT. This chain links TRBV5-1 with TRBJ1-1; possible D gene TRBD1, 6 bases. Between the trimmed V and J ends, which lost 3 bases and 5 bases, there was a span of 14 bases. The germline gives CDR1 SGHRS, CDR2 YFSETQ. This CDR3 is 14 amino acids long.

This clone has a single count. The chain combines TRBV6-5 with TRBJ1-3, with D uncertain. The CDR3 runs to 14 residues. Trimming cost V 6 bases and J 3 bases, with 12 bases left between them. The germline CDR1 and CDR2 sequences are MNHEY and SVGAGI. CDR3 nucleotides: TGTGCCAGCAGGGTAGAAGAAAGTGGAAACACCATATATTTT. This sequence encodes CASRVEESGNTIYF.

V usage is TRBV18 and J usage is TRBJ2-1; D may be TRBD2 (6 bases). The CDR3 loop spans 15 amino acids. V was pared by 5 bases and J by 5 bases, with 16 bases between. The germline gives CDR1 KGHSH, CDR2 LQKENI. CDR3 nucleotide sequence: TGTGCCAGCTCAACGCGGGGCCTCACAGACAATGAGCAGTTCTTC. This translates into CASSTRGLTDNEQFF.

The rearrangement links TRBV25-1 to TRBJ1-6; D uncertain. CDR1 and CDR2 (germline): MGHDK, SYGVNS. The V end lost 7 bases, the J end lost 7 bases, and 17 bases lay between the germline ends. CDR3 length equals 15 residues. The DNA for the CDR3 is TGTGCCAGCAAGCCTCCGAACCTTAAGAATTCACCCCTCCACTTT. This codes for CASKPPNLKNSPLHF.

This clone was detected a few times. The chain links TRBV2 to TRBJ1-4, with D tentatively TRBD1 (6 bases). V dropped 2 bases and J dropped 8 bases, with 15 bases sitting between them. CDR3 length: 15 amino acids. Germline V gene lookup returns CDR1 SNHLY and CDR2 FYNNEI. The CDR3 sequence: CASSEKGGGLEKLFF. CDR3 sequence (DNA): TGTGCCAGCAGTGAAAAAGGGGGGGGTTTGGAAAAACTGTTTTTT.

This clone occurred once. The V gene is TRBV6-1, the J gene TRBJ2-3; D is possibly TRBD2 (6 bases). There are 14 residues in the CDR3. Germline CDR1 MNHNS, CDR2 SASEGT. Deletions cut 6 bases from V and 6 bases from J, with 16 bases between. In DNA form, the CDR3 reads TGTGCCAGCAGGCCGGCGGGGTGGACGGATACGCAGTATTTT. Protein product: CASRPAGWTDTQYF.

The V gene is TRBV19, the J gene TRBJ1-4; 7 bases are shared with TRBD1. CDR1 is LNHDA, CDR2 SQIVND, per germline (reference sequence). CDR3 length: 13 amino acids. V was pared by 3 bases and J by 10 bases, with 5 bases of the junction left unmatched. The CDR3 loop is CASSIGPGGKLFF. CDR3 bases: TGTGCCAGTAGTATTGGGCCAGGGGGAAAACTGTTTTTT.

CDR3 nucleotide sequence: TGCGCCAGCAGCCAGGGGAGGGACACTGAAGCTTTCTTT. It yields the protein CASSQGRDTEAFF. The chain has TRBV5-1 and TRBJ1-1; weak D call: TRBD1 (6 bases). The CDR3 sequence is 13 residues long. V lost 4 bases and J lost 3, with 10 bases in between. The germline CDR1 and CDR2 sequences are SGHRS and YFSETQ.

The sample holds a few counts of this clone. This chain connects TRBV2 to TRBJ2-1, with D uncertain. Germline V CDR1 and CDR2: SNHLY, FYNNEI. Deletions cut 6 bases from V and 4 bases from J, with 10 bases between. The length of the CDR3 is 13 residues. The CDR3 region is CASRSGQYNEQFF. Written as DNA, the CDR3 is TGTGCCAGCAGGTCCGGCCAATACAATGAGCAGTTCTTC.

This chain joins TRBV15 and TRBJ2-3; 9 bases are a match to TRBD1. This CDR3 has 15 amino acids. Germline V gene lookup returns CDR1 LNHNV and CDR2 YYDKDF (reference sequence). V shed 6 bases, J shed 2 bases, and the junction held 6 bases outside the gene matches. CDR3 region: CATSFDRGYTDTQYF. In DNA form, the CDR3 reads TGTGCCACCAGTTTTGACAGGGGGTACACAGATACGCAGTATTTT.

V is TRBV6-5 and J is TRBJ1-3; D is unresolved. This CDR3 is built from 15 residues. CDR1 is MNHEY and CDR2 is SVGAGI in the germline V gene. V lost 8 bases, J lost 0 bases, and 14 bases lay in between. The CDR3 spells CASAAGRVSGNTIYF. CDR3 in DNA: TGTGCCAGCGCAGCAGGTCGGGTCTCTGGAAACACCATATATTTT.

V gene TRBV5-4 combines with J gene TRBJ2-7; D possibly corresponds to TRBD2 (5 bases). V lost 2 bases and J lost 7, with 10 bases in between. Germline V gene data show CDR1 as SGHNT and CDR2 as YYREEE (reference sequence). The CDR3 has 12 residues. The chain's CDR3 is CASSFAGGEQYF. For the CDR3, the DNA is TGTGCCAGCAGCTTCGCAGGAGGTGAGCAGTACTTC.

This clone has just one count. This chain links TRBV18 with TRBJ1-3; D is undetermined. V was trimmed by 1 base and J by 1 base, leaving 11 bases between them. CDR3 length equals 16 residues. From germline, CDR1 is KGHSH and CDR2 LQKENI. CDR3 sequence (DNA): TGTGCCAGCTCACCACGGTCAGATGCTTCTGGAAACACCATATATTTT. Translated: CASSPRSDASGNTIYF.

This chain connects TRBV18 to TRBJ1-6, with 9 bases lining up with TRBD1. This CDR3 has 16 residues. V was clipped by 2 bases and J by 6 bases; unmatched bases: 5. Germline values: CDR1 KGHSH, CDR2 LQKENI. CDR3 sequence reads: CASSPNPGQGNSPLHF. The CDR3 region has the DNA TGTGCCAGCTCACCAAATCCGGGACAGGGTAATTCACCCCTCCACTTT.

This rearrangement joins TRBV6-5 to TRBJ1-2; the D gene is possibly TRBD1 (6 bases). The V and J ends lost 7 bases and 4 bases respectively, with 13 bases between them. Germline CDR1 and CDR2: MNHEY and SVGAGI. The CDR3 is 13 residues long. The CDR3 protein is CASTRGSSYGYTF. CDR3 in DNA: TGTGCCAGCACCAGGGGCAGTTCCTATGGCTACACCTTC.

This clone was counted between two and nine times. The V and J genes are TRBV29-1 and TRBJ2-1; 10 nucleotides agree with TRBD2. J lost 8 bases, V lost 5 bases, and 9 bases had no gene match. The CDR3 extends over 14 amino acids. Germline CDR1 and CDR2: SQVTM and ANQGSEA. This CDR3 is CSVNQRGGLDEQFF. The CDR3 bases are TGCAGCGTTAACCAGCGGGGGGGCCTCGATGAGCAGTTCTTC.

The rearrangement links TRBV5-5 to TRBJ1-1; tentative D call: TRBD1 (5 bases). This CDR3 has 17 amino acids. V lost 2 bases to trimming and J lost 3 bases, with 20 bases between them. From germline, CDR1 is SGHKS and CDR2 YYEKEE (reference sequence). CDR3 nucleotide sequence: TGTGCCAGCAGCTTTACAGCGCGGGGCTTAGGTTACACTGAAGCTTTCTTT. Its protein is CASSFTARGLGYTEAFF.

The chain couples TRBV9 to TRBJ1-1; D remains unclear. Germline V gene lookup returns CDR1 SGDLS and CDR2 YYNGEE. Trimming removed 0 bases from V and 8 bases from J, with 11 bases in between. This CDR3 region has 13 residues. CDR3 sequence reads: CASSVADGWEAFF. CDR3 nucleotide sequence: TGTGCCAGCAGCGTAGCGGACGGGTGGGAAGCTTTCTTT.

This sequence joins TRBV5-6 and TRBJ1-4; D is perhaps TRBD1 (5 bases). Between the trimmed V and J ends, which lost 7 bases and 8 bases, there was a span of 21 bases. The CDR3 is 15 amino acids. The germline CDR1 and CDR2 sequences are SGHDT and YYEEEE. DNA of the CDR3: TGTGCCAGCTCGGAAGGGGCGGATCCTAGGGAAAAACTGTTTTTT. Its protein product is CASSEGADPREKLFF.

The chain employs TRBV11-2 and TRBJ1-4; TRBD1 matches at 9 bases. After removal of 5 bases from V and 8 bases from J, the junction contained 9 bases not matched to a gene. CDR1 and CDR2 from the germline V gene are SGHAT and FQNNGV. This CDR3 contains 15 residues. The CDR3 is CASSRGTGLGEKLFF. The CDR3 DNA is TGTGCCAGCAGCCGCGGGACAGGGTTGGGGGAAAAACTGTTTTTT.

The J gene is TRBJ1-3, the V gene TRBV7-3; D perhaps matches TRBD1 (5 bases). The CDR3 runs to 15 residues. The V end was cut by 2 bases, the J end by 3 bases, with 11 bases between. CDR1 is SGHTA and CDR2 is FQGTGA in the germline V gene. CDR3 bases: TGTGCCAGCAGCTTAGAAGGGGCCGGTGGAAACACCATATATTTT. This codes for CASSLEGAGGNTIYF.

The chain combines TRBV4-1 with TRBJ1-1; weak D call: TRBD1 (5 bases). With 6 bases removed from V and 4 bases from J, the gap between germline ends came to 12 bases. Per germline, CDR1 MGHRA and CDR2 YSYEKL. The CDR3 consists of 13 residues. The CDR3 DNA follows: TGCGCCAGCAGGAGGGGAGGGGCCACTGAAGCTTTCTTT. Its translation: CASRRGGATEAFF.